The 3 T cell receptor beta chains in this list originate from one sample, sequenced in a study of regulatory T cells in long-lasting Graves disease. Time point meaning: persistent/refractory GD, antithyroid drugs over 5 years with positive TRAb. Isolated PBMC RNA provided the starting material for the TCR library. To make TCR beta libraries, researchers used iRepertoire HTBI primers and Arm-PCR of CDR3 regions. TCRdb itself ran the multiplex PCR reads through MiXCR, one entry per CDR3 protein. The sample gives a few hundred thousand distinct CDR3 sequences, approximately 22% of which show up once; 13% to 15% is in the top ten. Sequencing was performed on peripheral blood mononuclear cells (PBMCs), taken when the disease was refractory, from a patient treated with antithyroid drugs. These receptors all come from a female donor with Graves disease.

The rearrangement joins TRBV19 to TRBJ1-1, with a weak D call TRBD1 (5 bases). Per germline, CDR1 LNHDA and CDR2 SQIVND (reference sequence). This CDR3 contains 13 residues. The V and J ends lost 0 bases and 6 bases respectively, with 8 bases between them. CDR3 coding DNA: TGTGCCAGTAGTATAGACAGGGTGGCTGAAGCTTTCTTT. Translating it yields CASSIDRVAEAFF.

This clonotype was recorded a few times. The chain recombines TRBV7-6 with TRBJ2-7; TRBD2 is a possible D gene (5 bases). Germline lookup yields CDR1 SGHVS and CDR2 FNYEAQ. With 2 bases removed from V and 6 bases from J, the gap between germline ends came to 14 bases. CDR3 length equals 14 residues. The CDR3 reads CASSLPPRAGEQYF. DNA for the CDR3: TGTGCCAGCAGCTTACCCCCCCGCGCGGGCGAGCAGTACTTC.

The chain uses TRBV7-9 and TRBJ2-3, with unresolved D. The length of the CDR3 is 16 residues. V lost 0 bases and J lost 0, with 10 bases in between. Germline V CDR1 and CDR2: SEHNR, FQNEAQ (reference sequence). The CDR3: CASSLAAPTSTDTQYF. The CDR3 region has the DNA TGTGCCAGCAGCTTAGCCGCTCCGACTAGCACAGATACGCAGTATTTT.